This TCR beta chain was documented in a study of CXCR3-negative and CXCR3-positive naive CD8 T cells. General study points: TCR strength was inferred from TRB CDR3 properties, while surface CD5 was comparable between naive subsets. Memory CD8+ T cell repertoires were far less diverse than both naive subsets.

The length of the CDR3 is 20 residues. From germline, CDR1 is MNHGY and CDR2 SAAAGT. The study made its TRB cDNA libraries by 5' RACE, adding UMI labels. TCRdb reprocessed the 5' RACE reads, keeping one entry per CDR3 protein, no DNA. Found here are tens of thousands of distinct CDR3 sequences; the top ten clones hold 0.9% to 1.2%. Turning to this clonotype: Its antigen is undetermined.

Every individual CD8+ T cell subset underwent sorting in triplicate at a few hundred thousand cells apiece. CD45RO-CCR7+CD27+CD95- was the phenotype of naive CD8+ T cells. The gene calls are TRBV6-8 and TRBJ2-1; the D call from TCRdb, TRBD2, cannot be confirmed without DNA. The receptor's source is a human donor in good health. Some clones in this sample may be carry-over from other donors' samples. The sequenced sample consisted of naive CXCR3- CD8+ T cells from blood. Subset here: CD45RO-CCR7+CD27+CD95- naive CD8+ T cells lacking CXCR3 (TNR3-). This chain's CDR3 is CASSYPGLAHVDPKYNEQFF.